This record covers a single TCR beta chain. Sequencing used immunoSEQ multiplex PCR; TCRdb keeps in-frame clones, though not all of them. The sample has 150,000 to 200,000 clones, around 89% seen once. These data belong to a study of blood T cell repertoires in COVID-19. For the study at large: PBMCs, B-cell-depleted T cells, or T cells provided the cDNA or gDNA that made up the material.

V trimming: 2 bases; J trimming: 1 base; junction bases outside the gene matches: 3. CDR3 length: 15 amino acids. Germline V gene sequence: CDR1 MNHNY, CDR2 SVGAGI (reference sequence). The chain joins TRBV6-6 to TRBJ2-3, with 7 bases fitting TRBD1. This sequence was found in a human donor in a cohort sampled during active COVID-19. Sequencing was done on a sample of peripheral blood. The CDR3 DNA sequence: TGTGCCAGCAGTTACACCGACAGGGGCACAGATACGCAGTATTTT. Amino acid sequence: CASSYTDRGTDTQYF.